What follows are 5 T cell receptor beta chains derived from one specimen sequenced in a study of blood T cell repertoires in COVID-19 (TCRdb year 2020). The receptor library was made with the immunoSEQ multiplex PCR assay. The source is immuneACCESS, and TCRdb retained only in-frame sequences with V and J called. Part of the clones is not carried over; for the studies checked, unresolved V genes explain less than half of this, and the remainder is unexplained. The sample table lists 200,000 or so clones, over 80% of them with a count of one. The biggest ten clones account for roughly 6.1% of the sample. Sequencing was carried out using peripheral blood. The receptors derive from a woman aged 40 to 50 with acute or convalescent COVID-19.

Here the CDR3 DNA reads TGTGCCAGCAGTGAACAGGGGACTGAAGCTTTCTTT. Translated, it gives CASSEQGTEAFF. The rearrangement joins TRBV2 to TRBJ1-1; D might be TRBD1 (6 bases). Germline CDR1 and CDR2: SNHLY and FYNNEI. The CDR3 extends over 12 amino acids. V was trimmed by 2 bases and J by 5 bases, leaving 6 bases between them.

The chain combines TRBV9 with TRBJ2-1, with TRBD2 identical over 8 bases. Trimming cost V 0 bases and J 7 bases; bases outside gene matches: 6. CDR3 size: 15 residues. Per germline, CDR1 SGDLS and CDR2 YYNGEE. CDR3 nucleotide sequence: TGTGCCAGCAGCGTAGCGGGAGGGCTGGGGAATGAGCAGTTCTTC. It encodes CASSVAGGLGNEQFF.

The chain carries TRBV7-8 and TRBJ2-7, with D possibly TRBD2 on 7 matching bases. CDR1 SGHVS and CDR2 FQNEAQ come from the germline V gene. The CDR3 extends over 15 amino acids. V was shortened by 5 bases and J by 3 bases, with 17 bases between the two germline ends. CDR3 sequence reads: CASSIGGGRNYEQYF. CDR3 nucleotides: TGTGCCAGCAGCATAGGGGGGGGCCGGAACTACGAGCAGTACTTC.

V is TRBV3-1 (or the pseudogene TRBV3-2) and J is TRBJ2-1; 12 bases align to TRBD2. Germline V CDR1 and CDR2: LGHDT, YNNKEL (reference sequence). J gave up 7 bases and V 3 bases, and 13 bases lay outside the gene matches. The CDR3 has 18 amino acids. CDR3 in amino acids: CASSHPLMTSGSWNEQFF. Written as DNA, the CDR3 is TGTGCCAGCAGCCATCCTTTGATGACTAGCGGGAGTTGGAATGAGCAGTTCTTC.

The gene calls are TRBV30 and TRBJ1-2; 7 bases are a match to TRBD1. V shed 1 base, J shed 2 bases, and the junction held 13 bases outside the gene matches. This CDR3 contains 17 residues. Germline values: CDR1 GTSNPN, CDR2 SVGIG (reference sequence). Here the CDR3 reads CAWSARHRDSTNYGYTF. The CDR3 bases are TGTGCCTGGAGTGCCCGCCACCGGGACAGCACGAACTATGGCTACACCTTC.